The text below deals with one TCR beta chain. Libraries were prepared by immunoSEQ multiplex PCR; TCRdb keeps only in-frame clonotypes and omits some of them. The table records under 120,000 clones, about 89% of them present only once. The CDR3 has 15 amino acids. Trimming took 5 bases from V and 1 from J, leaving 12 bases between them. CDR1 is MNHEY, CDR2 SVGAGI, per germline. The entry originates in a study of T cell changes during pregnancy in multiple sclerosis. The sequenced sample was peripheral blood, obtained after pregnancy. This receptor was identified in a female donor with multiple sclerosis, enrolled in a pregnancy study. The chain combines TRBV6-5 with TRBJ1-5, with D tentatively TRBD1 (5 bases). This CDR3 reads CASSTLAGSNQPQHF. The CDR3 DNA follows: TGTGCCAGCAGTACCCTGGCAGGGAGCAATCAGCCCCAGCATTTT.